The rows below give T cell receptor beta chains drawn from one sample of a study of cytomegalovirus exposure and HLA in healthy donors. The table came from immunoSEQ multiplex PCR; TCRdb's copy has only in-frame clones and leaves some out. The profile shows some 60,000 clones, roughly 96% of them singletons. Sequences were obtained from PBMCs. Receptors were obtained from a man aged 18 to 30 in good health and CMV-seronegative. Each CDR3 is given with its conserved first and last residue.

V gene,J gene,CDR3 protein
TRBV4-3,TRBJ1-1,CASSQDPGGATEAFF
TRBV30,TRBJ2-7,CAWSYVAGVVEQYF
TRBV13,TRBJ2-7,CASMGGGSYEQYF
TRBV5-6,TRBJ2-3,CASSMTSGRDHTDTQYF
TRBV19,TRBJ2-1,CASSIARRADNEQFF
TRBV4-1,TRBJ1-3,CASSQGLRQFSSGNTIYF
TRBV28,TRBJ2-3,CASRTPGYKQYF
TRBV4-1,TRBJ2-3,CASSQVGTDTQYF
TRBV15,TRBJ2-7,CATSSPNRDSSYEQYF
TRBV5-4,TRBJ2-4,CASSLRETGDDIQYF
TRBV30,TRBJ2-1,CAWSLADEQFF
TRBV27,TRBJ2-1,CASSYGSKGDEQFF
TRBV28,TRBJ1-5,CASTSRGPQHF
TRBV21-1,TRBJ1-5,CASSKTGQPQHF
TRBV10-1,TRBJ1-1,CASSRGQSDTEAFF
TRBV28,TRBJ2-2,CASISGANTGELFF
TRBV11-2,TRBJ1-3,CASSLVQGVTGNTIYF
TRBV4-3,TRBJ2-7,CASSQGARGTGYEQYF
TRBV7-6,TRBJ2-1,CASSLASGTYNEQFF
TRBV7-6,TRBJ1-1,CASSSLMNTEAFF
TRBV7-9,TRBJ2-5,CASSLAFRLAGDAETQYF
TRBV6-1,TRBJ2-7,CASRLLQGSYEQYF
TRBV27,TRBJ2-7,CASSLRSGEGEQYF
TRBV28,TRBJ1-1,CASILRAEMNTEAFF
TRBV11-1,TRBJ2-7,CASSLWGGKTYEQYF
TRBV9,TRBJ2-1,CASSSTSGRNEQFF
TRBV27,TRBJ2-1,CASSLGSNNEQFF
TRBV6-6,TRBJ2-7,CASSYWTKGSYEQYF
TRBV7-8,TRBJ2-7,CASSPTTRGYEQYF
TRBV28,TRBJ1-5,CASSSGYRGNQPQHF
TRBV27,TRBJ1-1,CASSSNFNTEAFF
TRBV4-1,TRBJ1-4,CASSQGQGEVKLFF
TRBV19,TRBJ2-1,CASSILATTNEQFF
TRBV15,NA,CATSKMGGPGTYEQYF
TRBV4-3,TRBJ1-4,CASSQDLPRFSATNEKLFF
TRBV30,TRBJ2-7,CAYSRDSLAYEQYF
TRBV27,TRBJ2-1,CASSLGLALDNEQFF
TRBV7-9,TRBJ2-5,CASSSSGGKETQYF
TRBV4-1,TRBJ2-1,CASSQVLQEDNEQFF
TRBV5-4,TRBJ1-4,CASSLDRGKLFF
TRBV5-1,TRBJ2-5,CASSFVRGETQYF
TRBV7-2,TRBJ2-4,CASSLLTGLAKNIQYF
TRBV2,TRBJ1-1,CASTFRDMNTEAFF
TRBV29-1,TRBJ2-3,CSVGVADTQYF
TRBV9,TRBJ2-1,CASSVEGQGGDEQFF
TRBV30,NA,CAWSVLSGKYEQYF
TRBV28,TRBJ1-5,CASSAPGTFPQHF
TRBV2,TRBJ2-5,CASRRGIQETQYF
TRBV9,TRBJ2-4,CASSVGGVSKNIQYF
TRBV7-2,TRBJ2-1,CASSLVWLAGGNEQFF
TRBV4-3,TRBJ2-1,CASSLSGDYNEQFF
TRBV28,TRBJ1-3,CASSSTVTAFGNTIYF
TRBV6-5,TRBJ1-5,CASAPGQDINQPQHF
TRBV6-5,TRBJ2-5,CASSDTSGRGTNF
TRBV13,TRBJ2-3,CASSLGGRPSTDTQYF
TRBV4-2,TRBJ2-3,CASSQPQGSTDTQYF